The 30 T cell receptor beta chains reported below all come from one sample, sequenced in a study of blood T cell repertoires in COVID-19. Profiling relied on immunoSEQ multiplex PCR, and the TCRdb table lists in-frame clones only, not all of them. The sample carries about 100,000 clones, 70% to 90% recorded once. Sample: peripheral blood. The origin of the receptors is a human donor in a cohort sampled during active COVID-19.

This rearrangement joins TRBV2 to TRBJ1-1; tentatively, D is TRBD1 (6 bases). In germline, CDR1 is SNHLY, CDR2 FYNNEI. V lost 5 bases and J 5 bases, leaving 12 bases between the germline ends. The CDR3 length is 13 residues. The CDR3 loop is CASSSQGDTEAFF. For the CDR3, the DNA is TGTGCCAGCAGTTCACAGGGAGATACTGAAGCTTTCTTT.

CDR3 amino acids: CASSVDSEAFF. In DNA, the CDR3 is TGTGCCAGCAGTGTAGACAGTGAAGCTTTCTTT. This chain connects TRBV2 to TRBJ1-1; a possible D gene is TRBD1 (5 bases). The CDR3 consists of 11 residues. Germline V lookup: CDR1 SNHLY, CDR2 FYNNEI. V lost 4 bases and J lost 7, with 7 bases in between.

In its sample, this clone was seen once. This chain joins TRBV5-1 and TRBJ2-2; tentative D call: TRBD2 (6 bases). The CDR3 has 16 residues. The germline V gene encodes CDR1 SGHRS and CDR2 YFSETQ. With 0 bases removed from V and 0 bases from J, the gap between germline ends came to 9 bases. CDR3 sequence reads: CASSLEGGANTGELFF. Written as DNA, the CDR3 is TGCGCCAGCAGCTTGGAGGGCGGGGCGAACACCGGGGAGCTGTTTTTT.

This sequence joins TRBV27 and TRBJ2-5; no clear D gene. This CDR3 is 15 amino acids long. Germline V lookup: CDR1 MNHEY, CDR2 SMNVEV (reference sequence). The V and J ends lost 5 bases and 2 bases respectively, with 15 bases between them. The CDR3: CASSRSTATQETQYF. CDR3 nucleotide sequence: TGTGCCAGCAGTAGGTCTACAGCTACTCAAGAGACCCAGTACTTC.

The V call is TRBV5-1, the J call TRBJ2-1; the match to TRBD2 covers 12 bases. The CDR3 spans 15 residues. V shed 4 bases, J shed 9 bases, and the junction held 8 bases outside the gene matches. Germline V gene data show CDR1 as SGHRS and CDR2 as YFSETQ. This chain's CDR3 is CASSLLAGGRGEQFF. The CDR3, as DNA: TGCGCCAGCAGCCTACTAGCGGGGGGCAGGGGTGAGCAGTTCTTC. The whole variable domain, filled in from reference TRBV5-1 and TRBJ2-1, reads KAGVTQTPRYLIKTRGQQVTLSCSPISGHRSVSWYQQTPGQGLQFLFEYFSETQRNKGNFPGRFSGRQFSNSRSEMNVSTLELGDSALYLCASSLLAGGRGEQFFGPGTRLTVL.

The chain combines TRBV7-2 with TRBJ2-7; 8 bases align to TRBD2. Germline V gene data show CDR1 as SGHTA and CDR2 as FQGNSA. Germline trimming cut 4 bases from V and 3 bases from J; bases unmatched to any gene: 8. This CDR3 is 15 amino acids long. CDR3 sequence (DNA): TGTGCCAGCAGCTCCGGGGGGGGGCACAACTACGAGCAGTACTTC. It codes for CASSSGGGHNYEQYF.

The J gene is TRBJ2-7, the V gene TRBV7-8; D remains ambiguous. Trimming pared 5 bases from V and 0 bases from J, leaving 11 bases between. The germline CDR1 and CDR2 sequences are SGHVS and FQNEAQ. This CDR3 region has 14 residues. In DNA form, the CDR3 reads TGTGCCAGCAGCGCCCACGAGGCCTCCTACGAGCAGTACTTC. Residues: CASSAHEASYEQYF.

The chain links TRBV10-2 to TRBJ2-1; TRBD2 matches at 13 bases. Per germline, CDR1 WSHSY and CDR2 SAAADI. After removal of 4 bases from V and 7 bases from J, the junction contained 7 bases not matched to a gene. This CDR3 region has 16 residues. DNA for the CDR3: TGCGCCAGCAGTGTAACACGGACTAGCGGGAGAAATGAGCAGTTCTTC. Amino acid sequence: CASSVTRTSGRNEQFF.

The DNA for the CDR3 is TGCAGCGTTGGGCAGGGGGCACCTTCCTACAATGAGCAGTTCTTC. Translated, it gives CSVGQGAPSYNEQFF. The V call is TRBV29-1, the J call TRBJ2-1; 8 nucleotides align to TRBD1. The germline gives CDR1 SQVTM, CDR2 ANQGSEA. This CDR3 has 15 amino acids. V was clipped by 4 bases and J by 1 base; unmatched bases: 6.

V usage is TRBV3-1 (or the pseudogene TRBV3-2) and J usage is TRBJ1-1; D possibly corresponds to TRBD1 (6 bases). Per germline, CDR1 LGHDT and CDR2 YNNKEL (reference sequence). V lost 0 bases, J lost 4 bases, and 9 bases lay in between. The length of the CDR3 is 14 residues. DNA for the CDR3: TGTGCCAGCAGCCAAGAACAGGGCCCCACTGAAGCTTTCTTT. Translation: CASSQEQGPTEAFF.

CDR3 sequence reads: CASSPRGTTTGNEQFF. The CDR3 coding sequence is TGTGCCAGCAGTCCCCGTGGGACAACGACCGGGAATGAGCAGTTCTTC. This chain joins TRBV2 and TRBJ2-1; D is possibly TRBD1 (6 bases). This CDR3 is 16 amino acids long. V lost 5 bases, J lost 7 bases, and 21 bases lay in between. The germline CDR1 and CDR2 sequences are SNHLY and FYNNEI.

The chain employs TRBV27 and TRBJ2-5, with a tentative D call TRBD2 (6 bases). This CDR3 is 14 amino acids long. V lost 0 bases and J lost 5, with 10 bases in between. From germline, CDR1 is MNHEY and CDR2 SMNVEV (reference sequence). The CDR3 DNA sequence: TGTGCCAGCAGTTTATCAAGGCTAGCGGAGACCCAGTACTTC. This sequence encodes CASSLSRLAETQYF.

There are a few counts of this clone. The chain has TRBV6-2 or TRBV6-3 and TRBJ2-7; TRBD1 agrees at 8 bases. V lost 5 bases, J lost 6 bases, and 12 bases stayed unmatched. The length of the CDR3 is 15 residues. In germline, CDR1 is MNHEY, CDR2 SVGEGT. In nucleotides, the CDR3 is TGTGCCAGCAGTACCCGCAGGGGGCTTTTGTCCGAGCAGTACTTC. Residues: CASSTRRGLLSEQYF.

This chain links TRBV6-1 with TRBJ1-4; a possible D gene is TRBD1 (6 bases). The V gene's germline CDR1 is MNHNS and CDR2 SASEGT. This CDR3 is built from 16 residues. Trimming took off 4 bases at V and 1 base at J, with 13 bases between the two ends. CDR3 in amino acids: CASSGERGGTNEKLFF. DNA of the CDR3: TGTGCCAGCAGTGGAGAAAGGGGGGGAACTAATGAAAAACTGTTTTTT.

The rearrangement uses TRBV7-6 and TRBJ1-3, with 7 bases matching TRBD1. The V and J ends lost 5 bases and 2 bases, in that order; junction bases with no gene match: 6. The CDR3 has 15 residues. CDR1 is SGHVS, CDR2 FNYEAQ, per germline. The CDR3 loop is CASSPLTGPGNTIYF. Written as DNA, the CDR3 is TGTGCCAGCAGCCCTCTGACAGGGCCTGGAAACACCATATATTTT.

The table lists this clone with a few counts. The chain uses TRBV30 and TRBJ2-2; TRBD1 agrees at 8 bases. The trim removed 2 bases at V and 7 bases at J, leaving 12 bases unmatched. The CDR3 runs to 16 residues. Germline V lookup: CDR1 GTSNPN, CDR2 SVGIG (reference sequence). The CDR3 coding sequence is TGTGCCTGGAGTATAAAAGGGGCAGGGGGCTTCGGGGAGCTGTTTTTT. It specifies CAWSIKGAGGFGELFF.

The V and J genes are TRBV6-2 or TRBV6-3 and TRBJ2-7; TRBD2 matches at 10 bases. V dropped 5 bases and J dropped 6; count of bases not matched to a gene: 7. The germline V gene encodes CDR1 MNHEY and CDR2 SVGEGT. The CDR3 has 14 residues. The DNA for the CDR3 is TGTGCCAGCAGTAGCGGGAGGGCCGTATCCGAGCAGTACTTC. Translating gives CASSSGRAVSEQYF.

This chain links TRBV9 with TRBJ2-1; TRBD2 agrees at 10 bases. V lost 0 bases and J lost 7; bases outside the gene matches: 7. This CDR3 region has 16 residues. Germline values: CDR1 SGDLS, CDR2 YYNGEE. The DNA of the CDR3 is TGTGCCAGCAGCGTAGATCCCAGCGGGAGGGCGAATGAGCAGTTCTTC. Protein sequence: CASSVDPSGRANEQFF. The variable domain in full, completed from reference TRBV9 and TRBJ2-1, reads DSGVTQTPKHLITATGQRVTLRCSPRSGDLSVYWYQQSLDQGLQFLIQYYNGEERAKGNILERFSAQQFPDLHSELNLSSLELGDSALYFCASSVDPSGRANEQFFGPGTRLTVL.

This sequence joins TRBV6-6 and TRBJ1-5; 11 bases agree with TRBD1. The V and J ends lost 8 bases and 7 bases, in that order; junction bases with no gene match: 7. There are 14 residues in the CDR3. Germline V gene lookup returns CDR1 MNHNY and CDR2 SVGAGI (reference sequence). CDR3: CASERTGGRQPQHF. CDR3 coding DNA: TGTGCCAGCGAGCGGACAGGGGGCCGGCAGCCCCAGCATTTT.

V gene TRBV6-1 combines with J gene TRBJ1-2; tentatively, D is TRBD1 (5 bases). Germline assignment: CDR1 MNHNS and CDR2 SASEGT. The V end was cut by 2 bases, the J end by 8 bases, with 15 bases between. This CDR3 comprises 14 residues. CDR3: CASSELSRVGGYTF. CDR3 bases: TGTGCCAGCAGTGAACTGAGCAGGGTGGGAGGCTACACCTTC.

The chain links TRBV19 to TRBJ1-2; D gene ambiguous. Trimming took off 3 bases at V and 4 bases at J, with 12 bases between the two ends. There are 14 residues in the CDR3. The V gene's germline CDR1 is LNHDA and CDR2 SQIVND (reference sequence). In DNA form, the CDR3 reads TGTGCCAGTAGTATTTCGGGGAGCCTCTATGGCTACACCTTC. Protein: CASSISGSLYGYTF.

The chain is built from TRBV5-5 and TRBJ2-7, with D unclear. Trimming removed 3 bases at V and 3 bases at J, with 4 bases between. The CDR3 is made up of 11 amino acids. Germline V gene lookup returns CDR1 SGHKS and CDR2 YYEKEE (reference sequence). The CDR3 loop is CASSSSYEQYF. The CDR3 DNA is TGTGCCAGCAGCTCGAGCTACGAGCAGTACTTC.

The rearrangement links TRBV5-1 to TRBJ2-1; tentatively, D is TRBD2 (6 bases). CDR1 and CDR2 (germline): SGHRS, YFSETQ. CDR3 length equals 16 residues. V was cut by 2 bases and J by 9 bases, with 21 bases left in between. For the CDR3, the DNA is TGCGCCAGCAGCTTCTCTTCCCGGCCCGCCGGGGGTGAGCAGTTCTTC. The encoded protein is CASSFSSRPAGGEQFF.

This sequence joins TRBV25-1 and TRBJ1-2; D might be TRBD1 (6 bases). Trimming removed 7 bases from V and 7 bases from J, with 16 bases in between. CDR3 length: 13 residues. Looked up from germline, CDR1 is MGHDK and CDR2 is SYGVNS. CDR3 residues: CASTRAGVSGYTF. CDR3 nucleotides: TGTGCCAGCACCAGAGCAGGGGTTAGTGGCTACACCTTC.

This clone was recorded only once. The V call is TRBV6-5, the J call TRBJ1-1, with 7 bases identical to TRBD1. With 5 bases clipped from V and 4 bases from J, the junction kept 7 bases outside the gene matches. The CDR3 has 14 amino acids. Germline values: CDR1 MNHEY, CDR2 SVGAGI. CDR3 bases: TGTGCCAGCAGTCAGGGGGTTGGTGGCACTGAAGCTTTCTTT. It encodes CASSQGVGGTEAFF.

This chain connects TRBV5-8 to TRBJ2-7; D gene ambiguous. The CDR3 consists of 13 residues. Deletions cut 0 bases from V and 3 bases from J, with 7 bases between. Germline V lookup: CDR1 SGHTS, CDR2 YDEGEE. CDR3 region: CASSLGLVYEQYF. The CDR3 nucleotides are TGTGCCAGCAGCTTGGGACTGGTCTACGAGCAGTACTTC.

The chain links TRBV4-1 to TRBJ2-3, with TRBD2 as a possible D gene (7 bases). V was pared by 3 bases and J by 0 bases, with 16 bases between. Germline CDR1 and CDR2: MGHRA and YSYEKL. This CDR3 is built from 17 residues. The CDR3: CASSHTEGGLSTDTQYF. CDR3 nucleotides: TGCGCCAGCAGCCACACAGAGGGGGGGCTTAGCACAGATACGCAGTATTTT.

The chain links TRBV5-4 to TRBJ2-1; 9 nucleotides align to TRBD2. V shed 2 bases, J shed 2 bases, and the junction held 2 bases outside the gene matches. This CDR3 contains 15 residues. Germline lookup yields CDR1 SGHNT and CDR2 YYREEE (reference sequence). CDR3 protein: CASSFSSGAYNEQFF. DNA of the CDR3: TGTGCCAGCAGCTTTTCTAGCGGGGCCTACAATGAGCAGTTCTTC. Full variable domain (missing parts from reference TRBV5-4 and TRBJ2-1): ETGVTQSPTHLIKTRGQQVTLRCSSQSGHNTVSWYQQALGQGPQFIFQYYREEENGRGNFPPRFSGLQFPNYSSELNVNALELDDSALYLCASSFSSGAYNEQFFGPGTRLTVL.

On this clone itself: One end of the junction does not line up with germline, which may come from a read error. CDR3 bases: TGTGCCAGTAGTATAGACCCGAATCGCCTAGGATACGTTTTT. It is translated as CASSIDPNRLGYVF. This chain joins TRBV19 and TRBJ1-5; D unresolved. Germline CDR1 reads LNHDA; CDR2 reads SQIVND (reference sequence). CDR3 length: 14 residues. Full variable domain (remainder filled in from reference TRBV19 and TRBJ1-5): DGGITQSPKYLFRKEGQNVTLSCEQNLNHDAMYWYRQDPGQGLRLIYYSQIVNDFQKGDIAEGYSVSREKKESFPLTVTSAQKNPTAFYLCASSIDPNRLGYVFGDGTRLSIL.

The gene calls are TRBV7-2 and TRBJ2-3; 7 bases line up with TRBD2. This CDR3 is 14 amino acids long. With 5 bases clipped from V and 3 bases from J, the junction kept 5 bases outside the gene matches. CDR1 SGHTA and CDR2 FQGNSA come from the germline V gene. CDR3 sequence: CASSPGGWTDTQYF. CDR3 DNA: TGTGCCAGCAGCCCGGGGGGTTGGACAGATACGCAGTATTTT.